The 2 T cell receptor beta chains below all came from one sample that was sequenced in a study of shared clonotypes between healthy human individuals. Repertoires were generated with immunoSEQ multiplex PCR, while TCRdb's copy carries only in-frame clones and drops some. The data contain about 2.2 million clones, 93% of them singletons. CD45RO-negative, CCR7-selected cells formed the naive CD8 fraction, which excluded terminally differentiated effector memory CD45RA+ cells. Sequencing was done on a sample of naive CD8+ T cells from PBMCs. The receptors were gathered from a young man in good health. Some clones in this sample may be carry-over from other donors' samples.

V usage is TRBV9 and J usage is TRBJ2-7; TRBD1 matches 7 bases. Germline trimming cut 2 bases from V and 2 bases from J; bases unmatched to any gene: 10. This CDR3 is 16 amino acids long. Germline V gives CDR1 SGDLS, CDR2 YYNGEE. The CDR3 nucleotides are TGTGCCAGCAGCGTCGGAAACAGGGGAAAAACCTACGAGCAGTACTTC. The encoded protein is CASSVGNRGKTYEQYF. Based on the CDR3 plus reference TRBV9 and TRBJ2-7, the full variable domain is DSGVTQTPKHLITATGQRVTLRCSPRSGDLSVYWYQQSLDQGLQFLIQYYNGEERAKGNILERFSAQQFPDLHSELNLSSLELGDSALYFCASSVGNRGKTYEQYFGPGTRLTVT.

Turning to this clone: This sample includes further DNA sequences coding for the same CDR3. V is TRBV5-1 and J is TRBJ2-7; D possibly matches TRBD1 or TRBD2 (5 bases each). Germline V CDR1 and CDR2: SGHRS, YFSETQ. Trimming shortened V by 0 bases and J by 3 bases, and 13 bases separated the two germline ends. The CDR3 spans 15 residues. The CDR3 nucleotides read TGCGCCAGCAGCTTGGGGGCCGGGGCAGGCTACGAGCAGTACTTC. Translation: CASSLGAGAGYEQYF.